Listed below are T cell receptor beta chains from one sample, sequenced in a study of post-analysis software for immune sequencing data. One entry per CDR3 protein, called by TCRdb with MiXCR from the PCR reads. The sample has 400,000 to 500,000 distinct CDR3 sequences; roughly 40% are singletons. The sample was blood. The receptor set was obtained from a girl aged 2-10 years with multiple sclerosis. Both conserved end residues are part of each CDR3. Fields, in order: J gene, D gene, clone size, V gene, CDR3 protein, CDR3 DNA. The D gene is left open where the match is weak. Rows may omit the clone size; those that give it use once, few, many or a size class.

TRBJ1-6	.	.	TRBV4-1	CASSQDHTGLVPLHF	TGCGCCAGCAGCCAAGATCATACGGGTTTGGTCCCCCTCCACTTT
TRBJ1-5	.	.	TRBV7-2	CASSFTQGISQPQHF	TGTGCCAGCAGCTTTACCCAGGGGATCAGTCAGCCCCAGCATTTT
TRBJ2-7	TRBD1	.	TRBV10-3	CAISEGDRLSSYEQYF	TGTGCCATCAGTGAGGGGGACAGGCTTAGCTCCTACGAGCAGTACTTC
TRBJ2-1	TRBD2	few	TRBV12-3/TRBV12-4	CASSTQTSGSYNEQFF	TGTGCCAGCAGTACCCAGACTAGCGGATCCTACAATGAGCAGTTCTTC
TRBJ2-1	TRBD2	.	TRBV3-1	CASSRGLAGAYNEQFF	TGTGCCAGCAGCCGTGGACTAGCGGGGGCCTACAATGAGCAGTTCTTC
TRBJ2-6	.	.	TRBV14	CASSYLIGANVLTF	TGTGCCAGCAGCTATCTTATTGGGGCCAACGTCCTGACTTTC
TRBJ1-6	.	.	TRBV5-4	CASTKGDSYNSPPHF	TGTGCCAGCACCAAGGGGGACTCCTATAATTCACCCCCCCACTTT
TRBJ1-2	.	.	TRBV20-1	CSARDPSNYGYTF	TGCAGTGCTAGAGATCCGTCTAATTATGGCTACACCTTC
TRBJ2-4	.	.	TRBV29-1	CSAAGRTALAKNIQYF	TGCAGCGCCGCGGGGAGGACAGCGCTAGCCAAAAACATTCAGTACTTC
TRBJ1-5	.	few	TRBV5-1	CASSLNAGSNQPQHF	TGCGCCAGCAGCTTGAATGCTGGAAGCAATCAGCCCCAGCATTTT
TRBJ2-1	TRBD2	few	TRBV5-1	CASSSGTRISEQFF	TGCGCCAGCAGCTCCGGGACTAGAATAAGTGAGCAGTTCTTC
TRBJ1-4	.	.	TRBV12-3/TRBV12-4	CASSDLTGRTNEKLFF	TGTGCCAGCAGTGATCTAACAGGGAGAACTAATGAAAAACTGTTTTTT
TRBJ1-2	.	few	TRBV7-2	CASSLAVSRSDGYTF	TGTGCCAGCAGCTTAGCTGTCTCCCGTAGTGATGGCTACACCTTC
TRBJ2-7	TRBD2	few	TRBV20-1	CSARVPRLAGLRDYEQYF	TGCAGTGCTAGAGTCCCCCGGCTAGCGGGGCTTCGGGATTACGAGCAGTACTTC
TRBJ2-5	.	few	TRBV29-1	CSVPGTSEETQYF	TGCAGCGTTCCCGGGACGAGCGAAGAGACCCAGTACTTC
TRBJ2-3	TRBD2	.	TRBV5-5	CASTYLAGGSTDTQYF	TGTGCCAGCACCTACCTAGCGGGGGGGAGCACAGATACGCAGTATTTT
TRBJ2-1	TRBD2	.	TRBV3-1	CASSQGASGGAYNEQFF	TGTGCCAGCAGCCAAGGGGCTAGCGGGGGGGCCTATAATGAGCAGTTCTTC
TRBJ2-7	TRBD1	few	TRBV28	CASTGQGFTSYEQYF	TGTGCCAGCACCGGACAGGGATTTACCTCCTACGAGCAGTACTTC
TRBJ1-5	.	.	TRBV6-5	CASSYDRRNQPQHF	TGTGCCAGCAGTTACGACAGGCGAAATCAGCCCCAGCATTTT
TRBJ2-3	.	few	TRBV7-3	CASSLMGGTDTQYF	TGTGCCAGCAGCCTAATGGGGGGTACAGATACGCAGTATTTT
TRBJ2-3	.	.	TRBV28	CASRPSSGTDTQYF	TGTGCCAGCAGGCCGTCTAGTGGCACAGATACGCAGTATTTT
TRBJ2-1	TRBD2	.	TRBV6-2/TRBV6-3	CASSYSSRSGSSYNEQFF	TGTGCCAGCAGTTACTCGAGTAGGAGCGGGAGTTCCTACAATGAGCAGTTCTTC
TRBJ2-5	.	.	TRBV27	CASSLALPSAQETQYF	TGTGCCAGCAGTTTAGCTTTGCCTAGCGCTCAAGAGACCCAGTACTTC
TRBJ1-1	.	.	TRBV7-9	CASSLIVTAEAFF	TGTGCCAGCAGCTTAATCGTAACAGCAGAAGCTTTCTTT
TRBJ2-1	TRBD1	.	TRBV29-1	CSVNAGTVNEQFF	TGCAGCGTCAACGCTGGGACAGTCAATGAGCAGTTCTTC
TRBJ2-5	.	.	TRBV6-5	CASSYSPTETQYF	TGTGCCAGCAGTTACTCCCCCACGGAGACCCAGTACTTC
TRBJ2-7	.	once	TRBV12-3/TRBV12-4	CASRLTDHEQYF	TGTGCCAGCAGACTTACTGACCACGAGCAGTACTTC
TRBJ2-1	.	.	TRBV2	CASSYIITNEQFF	TGTGCCAGCAGTTATATCATTACAAATGAGCAGTTCTTC
TRBJ1-3	TRBD1	.	TRBV5-5	CASSPGQVGGNTIYF	TGTGCCAGCAGCCCGGGACAGGTTGGTGGTAACACCATATATTTT
TRBJ1-1	.	many	TRBV29-1	CSVSMDSRFEAFF	TGCAGCGTTTCTATGGACAGCAGATTTGAAGCTTTCTTT
TRBJ1-6	.	.	TRBV18	CASSPPPELRWDSPLHF	TGTGCCAGCTCACCACCGCCGGAGTTAAGGTGGGATTCACCCCTCCACTTT
TRBJ2-3	TRBD2	once	TRBV11-1	CASSYRAGGLDTQYF	TGTGCCAGCAGCTATCGAGCGGGGGGCTTGGATACGCAGTATTTT
TRBJ1-5	.	few	TRBV29-1	CSASGRNSNQPQHF	TGCAGCGCGTCGGGGCGGAATAGCAATCAGCCCCAGCATTTT
TRBJ2-7	.	few	TRBV6-5	CASSYLVPRGGAPYEQYF	TGTGCCAGCAGTTACTTGGTCCCCCGAGGGGGAGCTCCTTACGAGCAGTACTTC
TRBJ2-5	TRBD2	.	TRBV7-7	CASSPSGGSETQYF	TGTGCCAGCAGCCCTAGCGGGGGAAGTGAGACCCAGTACTTC
TRBJ1-2	.	.	TRBV5-1	CASSSNPAGTNYGYTF	TGCGCCAGCAGCTCCAACCCGGCGGGAACTAACTATGGCTACACCTTC
TRBJ2-2	.	.	TRBV3-1	CASSQVNTGELFF	TGTGCCAGCAGCCAAGTCAACACCGGGGAGCTGTTTTTT
TRBJ2-1	TRBD2	.	TRBV14	CASRGTSGANEQFF	TGTGCCAGCAGGGGGACTAGCGGGGCCAATGAGCAGTTCTTC
TRBJ2-3	.	.	TRBV6-2/TRBV6-3	CASSKLRDPGYTQYF	TGTGCCAGCAGTAAACTCCGGGACCCGGGGTATACGCAGTATTTT
TRBJ2-7	TRBD1	few	TRBV29-1	CSVALRDRVNYEQYF	TGCAGCGTAGCCCTACGAGACAGGGTTAACTACGAGCAGTACTTC
TRBJ1-1	.	few	TRBV12-3/TRBV12-4	CASSRQALNTEAFF	TGTGCCAGCAGTCGACAGGCGCTGAACACTGAAGCTTTCTTT
TRBJ1-6	TRBD1	.	TRBV4-1	CASSQAPTGGERDTRNSPLHF	TGCGCCAGCAGCCAAGCCCCGACAGGGGGCGAAAGGGACACCAGAAATTCACCCCTCCACTTT
TRBJ1-6	TRBD1	few	TRBV28	CASSPPGQGPSPLHF	TGTGCCAGCAGTCCTCCGGGACAGGGTCCTTCACCCCTCCACTTT
TRBJ2-1	.	few	TRBV18	CASSPNQGGDEQFF	TGTGCCAGCTCACCAAACCAAGGTGGGGATGAGCAGTTCTTC
TRBJ1-5	.	.	TRBV27	CASSRLGGGGGWQPQHF	TGTGCCAGCAGTCGTCTTGGCGGGGGGGGAGGATGGCAGCCCCAGCATTTT
TRBJ1-4	.	.	TRBV6-5	CASSHRVANEKLFF	TGTGCCAGCAGTCACAGGGTGGCTAATGAAAAACTGTTTTTT
TRBJ2-1	.	.	TRBV5-6	CASSSAGGQNEQFF	TGTGCCAGCAGCTCGGCTGGGGGGCAGAATGAGCAGTTCTTC
TRBJ2-5	TRBD2	few	TRBV12-3/TRBV12-4	CASLELAGVTETQYF	TGTGCCAGCTTAGAACTAGCGGGAGTAACAGAGACCCAGTACTTC
TRBJ2-1	TRBD2	.	TRBV7-9	CASSLALGTSGDNEQFF	TGTGCCAGCAGCTTAGCGCTCGGGACTAGCGGGGACAATGAGCAGTTCTTC
TRBJ1-1	TRBD1	few	TRBV28	CASSLLSTGLNTEAFF	TGTGCCAGCAGTTTACTCTCGACAGGGTTGAACACTGAAGCTTTCTTT
TRBJ2-1	.	many	TRBV29-1	CSVEIGLNNEQFF	TGCAGCGTTGAAATCGGGCTAAACAATGAGCAGTTCTTC
TRBJ2-7	TRBD2	few	TRBV9	CASSITTSGYEQYF	TGTGCCAGCAGCATCACGACTAGCGGCTACGAGCAGTACTTC
TRBJ2-1	.	.	TRBV6-6	CASSYSGRGAVNEQFF	TGTGCCAGCAGTTACTCGGGTCGGGGGGCGGTTAATGAGCAGTTCTTC
TRBJ2-3	.	.	TRBV6-2/TRBV6-3	CASSALGTEIGTDTQYF	TGTGCCAGCAGTGCCCTAGGGACCGAGATCGGGACAGATACGCAGTATTTT
TRBJ2-7	TRBD1	once	TRBV7-8	CASSFRGRYEQYF	TGTGCCAGCAGCTTCAGGGGGCGGTACGAGCAGTACTTC